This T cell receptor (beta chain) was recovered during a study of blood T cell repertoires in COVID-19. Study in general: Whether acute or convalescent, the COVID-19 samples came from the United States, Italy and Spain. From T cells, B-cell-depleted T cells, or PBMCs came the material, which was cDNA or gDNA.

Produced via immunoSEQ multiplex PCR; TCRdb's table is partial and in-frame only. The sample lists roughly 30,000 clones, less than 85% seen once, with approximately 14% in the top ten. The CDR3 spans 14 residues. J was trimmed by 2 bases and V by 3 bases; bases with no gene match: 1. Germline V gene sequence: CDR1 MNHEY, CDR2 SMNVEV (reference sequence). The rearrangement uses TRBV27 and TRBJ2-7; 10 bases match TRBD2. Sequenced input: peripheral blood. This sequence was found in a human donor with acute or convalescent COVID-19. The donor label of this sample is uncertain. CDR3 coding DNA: TGTGCCAGCAGTTTCAGCGGGAGGGCCTACGAGCAGTACTTC. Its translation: CASSFSGRAYEQYF.